The clone carrying this T cell receptor (beta chain) was picked up many times. Its antigen remains unidentified. This sample was taken from a study of prognosis after radiotherapy for stage I lung cancer. Turning to the study itself: In about 15 patients the disease was a newly diagnosed primary stage I lung tumor, whereas five had oligometastatic NSCLC following surgical resection of the primary tumor. General observations from the study: Post-treatment Shannon entropy following stereotactic body radiation therapy was lower among patients who developed distant metastases. Usage of the TRBV and TRBJ genes (in patients with versus without metastases) was reportedly different.

Multiplex PCR, run in two rounds, amplified TCR beta CDR3 from genomic DNA. First-round PCR used primers specific to each TRBV and TRBJ gene. Via MiXCR, TCRdb re-called the multiplex PCR reads, giving one row per CDR3 protein. There are nearly 35,000 distinct CDR3 sequences in the sample; under 35% occur only once, and 16% lies in the top ten. Trimming pared 0 bases from V and 6 bases from J, leaving 17 bases between. The CDR3 runs to 15 residues. Germline values: CDR1 GTSNPN, CDR2 SVGIG (reference sequence). Peripheral venous blood was drawn in approximately 6.5-milliliter volumes, with a draw taken at each of two separate time points.

The sample here was PBMCs, taken before or after stereotactic body radiation therapy (not recorded which). The source is a donor at least 50 years old with non-small cell lung cancer. This chain connects TRBV30 to TRBJ1-2; D is perhaps TRBD1 (6 bases). Here the CDR3 reads CAWSVGGGPYDGYTF. CDR3 nucleotides: TGTGCCTGGAGTGTAGGAGGGGGTCCTTACGATGGCTACACCTTC.